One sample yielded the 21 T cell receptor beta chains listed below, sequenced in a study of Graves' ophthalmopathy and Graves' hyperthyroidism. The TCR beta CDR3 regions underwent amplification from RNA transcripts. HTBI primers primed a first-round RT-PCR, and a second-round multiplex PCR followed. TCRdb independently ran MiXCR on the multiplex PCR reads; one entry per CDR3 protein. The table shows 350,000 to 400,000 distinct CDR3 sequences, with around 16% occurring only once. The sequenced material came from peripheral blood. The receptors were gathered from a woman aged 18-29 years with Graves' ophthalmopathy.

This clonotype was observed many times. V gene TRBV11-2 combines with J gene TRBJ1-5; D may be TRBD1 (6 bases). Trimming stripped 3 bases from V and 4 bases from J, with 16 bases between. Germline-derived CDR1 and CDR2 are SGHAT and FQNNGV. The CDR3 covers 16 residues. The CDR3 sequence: CASSLGTGTYNQPQHF. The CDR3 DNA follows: TGTGCCAGCAGCTTGGGGACCGGGACATATAATCAGCCCCAGCATTTT.

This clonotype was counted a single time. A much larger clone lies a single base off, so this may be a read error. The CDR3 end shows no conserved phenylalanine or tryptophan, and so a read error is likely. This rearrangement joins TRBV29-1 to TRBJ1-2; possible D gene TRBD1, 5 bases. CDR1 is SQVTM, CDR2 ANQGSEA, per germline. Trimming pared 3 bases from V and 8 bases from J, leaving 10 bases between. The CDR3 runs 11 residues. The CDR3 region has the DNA TGCAGCGTTGACAGGGCGGAAGGCTACACCTCC. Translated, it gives CSVDRAEGYTS.

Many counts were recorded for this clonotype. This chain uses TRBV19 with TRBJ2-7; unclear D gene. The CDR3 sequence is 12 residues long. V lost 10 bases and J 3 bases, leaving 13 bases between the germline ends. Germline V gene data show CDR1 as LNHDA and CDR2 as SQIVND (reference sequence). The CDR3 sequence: CATEDRDYEQYF. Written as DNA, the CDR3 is TGTGCCACTGAGGACCGAGACTACGAGCAGTACTTC.

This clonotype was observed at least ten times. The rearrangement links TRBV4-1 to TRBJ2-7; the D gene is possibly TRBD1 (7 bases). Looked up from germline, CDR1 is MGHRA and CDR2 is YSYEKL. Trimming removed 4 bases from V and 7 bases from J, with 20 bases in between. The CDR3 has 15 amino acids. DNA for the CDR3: TGCGCCAGCAGCCTCGGGACAGCCGGGGGTTGGGAGCAGTACTTC. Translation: CASSLGTAGGWEQYF.

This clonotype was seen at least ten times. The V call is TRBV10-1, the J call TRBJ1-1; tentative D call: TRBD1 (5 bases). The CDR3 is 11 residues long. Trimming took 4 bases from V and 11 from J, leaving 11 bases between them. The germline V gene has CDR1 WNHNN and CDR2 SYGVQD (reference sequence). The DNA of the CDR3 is TGCGCCAGCAGTGCCGGGGGTCTGGCTTTCTTT. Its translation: CASSAGGLAFF.

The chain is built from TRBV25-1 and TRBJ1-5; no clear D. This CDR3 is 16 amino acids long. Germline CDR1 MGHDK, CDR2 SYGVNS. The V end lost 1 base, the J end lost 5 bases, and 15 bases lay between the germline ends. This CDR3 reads CASSELESEWDQPQHF. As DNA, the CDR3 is TGTGCCAGCAGTGAATTAGAATCAGAGTGGGATCAGCCCCAGCATTTT. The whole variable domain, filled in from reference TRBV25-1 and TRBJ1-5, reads EADIYQTPRYLVIGTGKKITLECSQTMGHDKMYWYQQDPGMELHLIHYSYGVNSTEKGDLSSESTVSRIRTEHFPLTLESARPSHTSQYLCASSELESEWDQPQHFGDGTRLSIL.

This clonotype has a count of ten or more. CDR3: CASSPQQVEAFF. CDR3 DNA sequence: TGTGCCAGCTCACCACAACAGGTTGAAGCTTTCTTT. The genes are TRBV18 and TRBJ1-1; perhaps TRBD1 as D (5 bases). The CDR3 contains 12 residues. The germline CDR1 and CDR2 sequences are KGHSH and LQKENI. V was shortened by 1 base and J by 7 bases, with 7 bases between the two germline ends.

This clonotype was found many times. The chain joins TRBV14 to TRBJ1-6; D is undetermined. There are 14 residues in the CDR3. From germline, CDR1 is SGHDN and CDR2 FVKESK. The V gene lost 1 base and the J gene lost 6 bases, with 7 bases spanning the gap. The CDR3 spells CASSQGSINSPLHF. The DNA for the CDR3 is TGTGCCAGCAGCCAAGGGAGTATTAATTCACCCCTCCACTTT.

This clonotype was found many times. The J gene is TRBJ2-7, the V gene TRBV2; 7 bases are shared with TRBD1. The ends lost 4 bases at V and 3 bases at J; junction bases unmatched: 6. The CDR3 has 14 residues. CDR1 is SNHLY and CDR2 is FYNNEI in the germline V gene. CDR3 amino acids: CASSANAGGYEQYF. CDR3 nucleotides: TGTGCCAGCAGTGCAAACGCAGGGGGCTACGAGCAGTACTTC.

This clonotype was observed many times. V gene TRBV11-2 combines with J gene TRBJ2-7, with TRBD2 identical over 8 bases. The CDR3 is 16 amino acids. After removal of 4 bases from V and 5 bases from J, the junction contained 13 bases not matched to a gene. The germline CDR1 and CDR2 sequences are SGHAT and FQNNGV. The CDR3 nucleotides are TGTGCCAGCAGCTGGGGTCCCGGGAGGGCCGGCGACGAGCAGTACTTC. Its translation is CASSWGPGRAGDEQYF. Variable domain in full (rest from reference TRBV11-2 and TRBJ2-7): EAGVAQSPRYKIIEKRQSVAFWCNPISGHATLYWYQQILGQGPKLLIQFQNNGVVDDSQLPKDRFSAERLKGVDSTLKIQPAKLEDSAVYLCASSWGPGRAGDEQYFGPGTRLTVT.

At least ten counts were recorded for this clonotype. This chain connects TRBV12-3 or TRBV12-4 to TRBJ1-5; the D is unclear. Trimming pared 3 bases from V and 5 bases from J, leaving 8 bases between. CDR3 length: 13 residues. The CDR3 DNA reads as TGTGCCAGCAGTTTTATTCGAGATCAGCCCCAGCATTTT. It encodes CASSFIRDQPQHF.

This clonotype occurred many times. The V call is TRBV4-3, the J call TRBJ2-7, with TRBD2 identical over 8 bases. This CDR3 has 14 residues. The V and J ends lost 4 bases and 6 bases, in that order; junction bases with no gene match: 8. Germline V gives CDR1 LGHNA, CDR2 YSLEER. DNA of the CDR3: TGCGCCAGCAGCCCTTGGACTAGCAGTGGCGAGCAGTACTTC. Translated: CASSPWTSSGEQYF.

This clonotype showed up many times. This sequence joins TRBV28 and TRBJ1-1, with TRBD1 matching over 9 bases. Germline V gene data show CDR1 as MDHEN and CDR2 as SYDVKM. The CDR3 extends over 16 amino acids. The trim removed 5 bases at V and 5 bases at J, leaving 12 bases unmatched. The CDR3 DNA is TGTGCCAGCAGTCCCAACTCCGGGACAGGGATTACTGAAGCTTTCTTT. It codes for CASSPNSGTGITEAFF.

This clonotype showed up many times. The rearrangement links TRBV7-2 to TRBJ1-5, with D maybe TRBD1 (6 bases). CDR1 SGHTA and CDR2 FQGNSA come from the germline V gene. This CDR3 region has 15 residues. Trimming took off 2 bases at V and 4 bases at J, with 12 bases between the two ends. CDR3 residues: CASSLRTGTNQPQHF. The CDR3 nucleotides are TGTGCCAGCAGCTTAAGAACGGGGACAAATCAGCCCCAGCATTTT.

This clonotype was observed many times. CDR3 sequence: CASSGQGVPNQPQHF. The CDR3 nucleotides are TGTGCCAGCAGTGGACAGGGGGTACCCAATCAGCCCCAGCATTTT. The V and J genes are TRBV28 and TRBJ1-5, with 10 bases that match TRBD1. Germline V gene data show CDR1 as MDHEN and CDR2 as SYDVKM. The trim removed 5 bases at V and 3 bases at J, leaving 4 bases unmatched. The CDR3 totals 15 residues.

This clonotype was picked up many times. CDR3: CASSQLAGNQETQYF. The CDR3 nucleotides read TGTGCCAGCAGCCAATTGGCGGGGAACCAAGAGACCCAGTACTTC. The genes are TRBV11-3 and TRBJ2-5, with TRBD2 as a possible D gene (6 bases). V was pared by 5 bases and J by 0 bases, with 13 bases between. From germline, CDR1 is SGHNT and CDR2 YENEEA. The CDR3 sequence is 15 residues long.

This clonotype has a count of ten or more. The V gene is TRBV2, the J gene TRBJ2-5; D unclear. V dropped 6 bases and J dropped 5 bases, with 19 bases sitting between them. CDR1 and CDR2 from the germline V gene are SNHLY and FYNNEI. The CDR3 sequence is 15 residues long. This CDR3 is CASRTPDGVWETQYF. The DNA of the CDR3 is TGTGCCAGCAGGACCCCGGACGGTGTGTGGGAGACCCAGTACTTC.

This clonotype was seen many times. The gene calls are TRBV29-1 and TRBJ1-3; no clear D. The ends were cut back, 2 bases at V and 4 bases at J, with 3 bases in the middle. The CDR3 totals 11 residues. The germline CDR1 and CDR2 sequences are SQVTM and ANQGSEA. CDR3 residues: CSVEWGNTIYF. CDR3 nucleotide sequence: TGCAGCGTTGAATGGGGAAACACCATATATTTT.

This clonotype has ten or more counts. The CDR3 region is CASSLGQYPSGYGYTF. The CDR3 bases are TGTGCCAGCAGTTTGGGACAGTACCCCTCGGGCTATGGCTACACCTTC. The genes are TRBV9 and TRBJ1-2; 7 bases are a match to TRBD1. CDR3 length equals 16 residues. V lost 5 bases and J lost 4; bases outside the gene matches: 14. Germline lookup yields CDR1 SGDLS and CDR2 YYNGEE. The entire variable domain, with the rest obtained from reference TRBV9 and TRBJ1-2, is as follows: DSGVTQTPKHLITATGQRVTLRCSPRSGDLSVYWYQQSLDQGLQFLIQYYNGEERAKGNILERFSAQQFPDLHSELNLSSLELGDSALYFCASSLGQYPSGYGYTFGSGTRLTVV.

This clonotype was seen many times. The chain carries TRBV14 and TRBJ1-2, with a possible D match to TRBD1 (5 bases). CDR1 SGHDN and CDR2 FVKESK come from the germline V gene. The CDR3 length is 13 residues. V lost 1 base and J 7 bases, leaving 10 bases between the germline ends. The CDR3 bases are TGTGCCAGCAGCCAAGGTGGGGCCGGTGGCTACACCTTC. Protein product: CASSQGGAGGYTF. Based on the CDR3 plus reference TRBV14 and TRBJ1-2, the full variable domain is EAGVTQFPSHSVIEKGQTVTLRCDPISGHDNLYWYRRVMGKEIKFLLHFVKESKQDESGMPNNRFLAERTGGTYSTLKVQPAELEDSGVYFCASSQGGAGGYTFGSGTRLTVV.

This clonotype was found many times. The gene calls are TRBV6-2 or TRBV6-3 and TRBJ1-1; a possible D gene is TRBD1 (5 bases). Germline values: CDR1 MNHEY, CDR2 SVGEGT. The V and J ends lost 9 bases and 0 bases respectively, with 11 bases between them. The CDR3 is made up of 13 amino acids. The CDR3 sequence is CASTRGMNTEAFF. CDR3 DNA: TGTGCCAGTACGAGGGGCATGAACACTGAAGCTTTCTTT.